One sample yielded the 2 T cell receptor beta chains listed below, sequenced in a study of T cell responses to AZD1222 COVID-19 vaccine. The assay was immunoSEQ multiplex PCR, and TCRdb's table has in-frame clones only and misses some. The table has more than 95,000 clones, approximately 89% seen once; the top ten hold 3.5% to 5.5%. Sequences were derived from peripheral blood, sampled 28 days after the second AZD1222 dose. Receptors originate from an adult who received the AZD1222 COVID-19 vaccine.

The gene calls are TRBV1 and TRBJ2-3; TRBD2, the D gene given by the table, was not confirmed from the DNA. TRBV1 is tagged as a pseudogene. This CDR3 region has 18 residues. As DNA, the CDR3 is TGCACCAGCAGCCAAGATCTGGAGCGGCGGGGAAACACAGATACGCAGTATTTT. It yields the protein CTSSQDLERRGNTDTQYF.

The J gene is TRBJ1-1, the V gene TRBV5-1; D might be TRBD1 (5 bases). Germline V lookup: CDR1 SGHRS, CDR2 YFSETQ. The CDR3 length is 15 residues. V dropped 1 base and J dropped 0 bases, with 10 bases sitting between them. The CDR3 protein is CASSLPAGVNTEAFF. CDR3 nucleotide sequence: TGCGCCAGCAGCTTGCCCGCGGGGGTGAACACTGAAGCTTTCTTT. Drawing the rest from reference TRBV5-1 and TRBJ1-1, the complete variable domain is KAGVTQTPRYLIKTRGQQVTLSCSPISGHRSVSWYQQTPGQGLQFLFEYFSETQRNKGNFPGRFSGRQFSNSRSEMNVSTLELGDSALYLCASSLPAGVNTEAFFGQGTRLTVV.